These 6 T cell receptor beta chains came from one sample sequenced in a study of CD8 T cells in ankylosing spondylitis. TCRdb processed the 5' RACE reads anew with MiXCR; each CDR3 protein has one entry. This table has about 150,000 distinct CDR3 sequences, about 42% appearing once. The sequenced sample consisted of synovial fluid, either unsorted or a sorted T cell fraction (not recorded which). The receptor source for this set is a male donor with ankylosing spondylitis.

This chain uses TRBV10-3 with TRBJ1-1, with TRBD1 matching over 11 bases. Germline values: CDR1 ENHRY, CDR2 SYGVKD. The CDR3 has 17 residues. Unmatched junction bases numbered 3, after V lost 0 bases and J lost 0 bases. The CDR3 loop is CAISESMDRGLNTEAFF. The CDR3 coding sequence is TGTGCCATCAGTGAGTCGATGGACAGGGGGCTGAACACTGAAGCTTTCTTT.

The V gene is TRBV9, the J gene TRBJ2-1; 11 bases map to TRBD2. V gave up 4 bases and J gave up 8 bases; unmatched junction bases: 14. This CDR3 is built from 17 residues. The germline V gene has CDR1 SGDLS and CDR2 YYNGEE. The CDR3 loop reads CASSFIAGGPGFDEQFF. The CDR3 nucleotides are TGTGCCAGCAGCTTCATAGCGGGGGGGCCTGGGTTCGATGAGCAGTTCTTC.

The chain employs TRBV23-1 and TRBJ2-4; D perhaps matches TRBD1 (5 bases). TRBV23-1 is sorted into the ORF group, with uncertain function. V lost 0 bases to trimming and J lost 6 bases, with 12 bases between them. This CDR3 region has 15 residues. CDR3 in amino acids: CASSQSRQWVNIQYF. For the CDR3, the DNA is TGCGCCAGCAGTCAATCCCGACAGTGGGTAAACATTCAGTACTTC.

The rearrangement uses TRBV12-3 or TRBV12-4 and TRBJ1-1; possible D gene TRBD1, 6 bases. This CDR3 is 16 amino acids long. The V gene lost 3 bases and the J gene lost 4 bases, with 18 bases spanning the gap. CDR3 in amino acids: CASSFWQGLGGTEAFF. The CDR3 nucleotides read TGTGCCAGCAGTTTCTGGCAGGGCTTAGGGGGCACTGAAGCTTTCTTT.

This clonotype is labeled medium-sized. The V and J genes are TRBV11-2 and TRBJ2-1; 9 bases match TRBD2. Germline V gives CDR1 SGHAT, CDR2 FQNNGV. Trimming removed 5 bases from V and 3 bases from J; junction bases left unmatched: 5. The CDR3 runs to 15 residues. The CDR3 loop is CASSLERGVYNEQFF. CDR3 DNA sequence: TGTGCCAGCAGCCTCGAGCGGGGGGTCTACAATGAGCAGTTCTTC. Drawing the rest from reference TRBV11-2 and TRBJ2-1, the complete variable domain is EAGVAQSPRYKIIEKRQSVAFWCNPISGHATLYWYQQILGQGPKLLIQFQNNGVVDDSQLPKDRFSAERLKGVDSTLKIQPAKLEDSAVYLCASSLERGVYNEQFFGPGTRLTVL.

The J gene is TRBJ2-7, the V gene TRBV5-5; TRBD1 aligns across 7 bases. CDR3 size: 17 residues. V shed 1 base and J 5 bases; nucleotides not matched to a gene: 15. Germline-derived CDR1 and CDR2 are SGHKS and YYEKEE (reference sequence). Written as DNA, the CDR3 is TGTGCCAGCAGCTTGCCCCAGGGGGTTATAGGGACCAACGAGCAGTACTTC. Encoded protein: CASSLPQGVIGTNEQYF.